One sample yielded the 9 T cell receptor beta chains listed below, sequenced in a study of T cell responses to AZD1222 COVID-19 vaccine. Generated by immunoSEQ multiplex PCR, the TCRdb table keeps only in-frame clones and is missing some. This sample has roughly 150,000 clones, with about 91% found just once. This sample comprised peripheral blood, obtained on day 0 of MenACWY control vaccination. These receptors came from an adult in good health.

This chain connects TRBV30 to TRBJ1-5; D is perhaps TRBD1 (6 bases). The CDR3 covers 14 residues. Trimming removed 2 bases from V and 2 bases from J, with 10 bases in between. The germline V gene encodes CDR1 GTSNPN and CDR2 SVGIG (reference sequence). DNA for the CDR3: TGTGCCTGGAGTACAGGGTCGGGCAATCAGCCCCAGCATTTT. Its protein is CAWSTGSGNQPQHF.

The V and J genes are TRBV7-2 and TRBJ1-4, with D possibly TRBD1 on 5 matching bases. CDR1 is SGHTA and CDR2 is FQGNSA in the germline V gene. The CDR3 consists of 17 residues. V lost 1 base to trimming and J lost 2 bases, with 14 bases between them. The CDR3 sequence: CASSLVSGTKTNEKLFF. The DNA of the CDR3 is TGTGCCAGCAGCTTAGTTTCTGGGACTAAGACTAATGAAAAACTGTTTTTT. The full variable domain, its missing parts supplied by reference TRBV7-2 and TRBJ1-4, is GAGVSQSPSNKVTEKGKDVELRCDPISGHTALYWYRQSLGQGLEFLIYFQGNSAPDKSGLPSDRFSAERTGGSVSTLTIQRTQQEDSAVYLCASSLVSGTKTNEKLFFGSGTQLSVL.

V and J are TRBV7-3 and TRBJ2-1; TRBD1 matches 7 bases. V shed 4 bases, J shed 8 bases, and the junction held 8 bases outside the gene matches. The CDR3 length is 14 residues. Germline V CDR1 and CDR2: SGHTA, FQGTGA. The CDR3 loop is CASSSTGWGDEQFF. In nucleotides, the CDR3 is TGTGCCAGCAGCTCGACAGGGTGGGGCGATGAGCAGTTCTTC.

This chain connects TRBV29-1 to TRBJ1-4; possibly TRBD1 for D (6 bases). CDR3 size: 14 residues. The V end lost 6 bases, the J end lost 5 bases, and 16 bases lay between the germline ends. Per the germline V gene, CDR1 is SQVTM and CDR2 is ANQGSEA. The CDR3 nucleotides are TGCAGCGTGCGCCGACAGGACGAAAATGAAAAACTGTTTTTT. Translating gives CSVRRQDENEKLFF.

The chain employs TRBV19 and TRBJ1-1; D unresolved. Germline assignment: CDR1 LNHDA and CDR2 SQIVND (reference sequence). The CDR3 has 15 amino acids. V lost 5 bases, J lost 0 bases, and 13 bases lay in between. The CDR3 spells CASSSGLSLNTEAFF. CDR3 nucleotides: TGTGCCAGTAGTTCGGGTCTTTCCTTGAACACTGAAGCTTTCTTT.

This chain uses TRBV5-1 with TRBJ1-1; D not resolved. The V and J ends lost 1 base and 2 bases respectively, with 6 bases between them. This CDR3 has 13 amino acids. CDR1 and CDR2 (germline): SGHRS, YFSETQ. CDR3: CASSLMGNTEAFF. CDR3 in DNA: TGCGCCAGCAGCTTGATGGGAAACACTGAAGCTTTCTTT.

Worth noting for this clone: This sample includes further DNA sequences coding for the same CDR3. The CDR3 nucleotides are TGTGCCAGCAGCGTACGGGGGAGGGGAGAGACCCAGTACTTC. It yields the protein CASSVRGRGETQYF. The chain employs TRBV9 and TRBJ2-5; 7 bases fit TRBD2. Germline V lookup: CDR1 SGDLS, CDR2 YYNGEE. Trimming at V came to 1 base and at J to 4 bases, leaving 4 bases not matched to a gene. This CDR3 is built from 14 residues. The entire variable domain, with the rest obtained from reference TRBV9 and TRBJ2-5, is as follows: DSGVTQTPKHLITATGQRVTLRCSPRSGDLSVYWYQQSLDQGLQFLIQYYNGEERAKGNILERFSAQQFPDLHSELNLSSLELGDSALYFCASSVRGRGETQYFGPGTRLLVL.

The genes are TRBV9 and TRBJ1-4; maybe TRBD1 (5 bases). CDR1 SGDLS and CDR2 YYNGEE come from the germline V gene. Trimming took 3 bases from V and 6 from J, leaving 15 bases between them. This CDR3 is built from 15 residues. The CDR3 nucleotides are TGTGCCAGCAGCGGGGGCAGGGCTAGATATGAAAAACTGTTTTTT. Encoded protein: CASSGGRARYEKLFF. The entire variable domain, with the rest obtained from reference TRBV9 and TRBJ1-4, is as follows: DSGVTQTPKHLITATGQRVTLRCSPRSGDLSVYWYQQSLDQGLQFLIQYYNGEERAKGNILERFSAQQFPDLHSELNLSSLELGDSALYFCASSGGRARYEKLFFGSGTQLSVL.

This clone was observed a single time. The CDR3 spells CASSPTTRNTGELFF. The CDR3 DNA follows: TGTGCCAGCAGCCCCACTACAAGGAACACCGGGGAGCTGTTTTTT. The chain recombines TRBV27 with TRBJ2-2; no reliable D call. CDR1 and CDR2 from the germline V gene are MNHEY and SMNVEV (reference sequence). The CDR3 is 15 residues long. Trimming left V 6 bases short and J 1 base short, with 12 bases between.